Presented here are 24 T cell receptor beta chains from one specimen sequenced in a study of neoadjuvant anti-PD-1 for oral cavity cancer. Sequencing was performed with immunoSEQ multiplex PCR; in TCRdb, only in-frame clones are kept and a portion is missing. In the table there are 15,000 to 20,000 clones, roughly 70% of which are singletons. Sequencing was performed on PBMCs, taken before nivolumab (anti-PD-1) treatment. The receptors here all came from a person aged 40 to 85 with oral cavity squamous cell carcinoma.

The chain recombines TRBV9 with TRBJ1-2; D is perhaps TRBD1 (5 bases). CDR3 size: 13 residues. Germline V gene data show CDR1 as SGDLS and CDR2 as YYNGEE. Trimming took 3 bases from V and 4 from J, leaving 10 bases between them. This chain's CDR3 is CASSGQGGYGYTF. CDR3 sequence (DNA): TGTGCCAGCAGCGGGCAGGGCGGCTATGGCTACACCTTC.

This clone was found a few times. The rearrangement links TRBV20-1 to TRBJ1-5; no firm D call. Germline V gene sequence: CDR1 DFQATT, CDR2 SNEGSKA (reference sequence). The CDR3 loop spans 11 amino acids. V dropped 4 bases and J dropped 6 bases, with 7 bases sitting between them. The CDR3 region has the DNA TGCAGTGCTACAGAAGGTCAGCCCCAGCATTTT. Translated, it gives CSATEGQPQHF.

The chain joins TRBV5-1 to TRBJ2-7; D uncertain. Trimming stripped 4 bases from V and 4 bases from J, with 6 bases between. Germline-derived CDR1 and CDR2 are SGHRS and YFSETQ. CDR3 length: 11 amino acids. For the CDR3, the DNA is TGCGCCAGCAGCGCAGCATACGAGCAGTACTTC. It is translated as CASSAAYEQYF. The variable domain in full, with the rest retrieved from reference TRBV5-1 and TRBJ2-7, is KAGVTQTPRYLIKTRGQQVTLSCSPISGHRSVSWYQQTPGQGLQFLFEYFSETQRNKGNFPGRFSGRQFSNSRSEMNVSTLELGDSALYLCASSAAYEQYFGPGTRLTVT.

CDR3 sequence reads: CATSRGTGKGQKLPQHF. Here the CDR3 DNA reads TGTGCCACCAGCAGGGGGACAGGGAAGGGGCAGAAGTTGCCCCAGCATTTT. The chain carries TRBV15 and TRBJ1-5, with 9 bases fitting TRBD1. The CDR3 extends over 17 amino acids. V lost 3 bases, J lost 9 bases, and 15 bases stayed unmatched. Looked up from germline, CDR1 is LNHNV and CDR2 is YYDKDF (reference sequence).

This clone has only a few counts. The rearrangement links TRBV14 to TRBJ2-1, with D unclear. Germline V gene lookup returns CDR1 SGHDN and CDR2 FVKESK. The CDR3 has 13 amino acids. Trimming removed 1 base from V and 9 bases from J, with 10 bases in between. CDR3: CASSQVGWGEQFF. The CDR3 DNA is TGTGCCAGCAGCCAAGTAGGATGGGGTGAGCAGTTCTTC. The full variable domain, with the rest looked up from reference TRBV14 and TRBJ2-1, is EAGVTQFPSHSVIEKGQTVTLRCDPISGHDNLYWYRRVMGKEIKFLLHFVKESKQDESGMPNNRFLAERTGGTYSTLKVQPAELEDSGVYFCASSQVGWGEQFFGPGTRLTVL.

J is TRBJ2-1 and V is TRBV4-1; 12 nucleotides agree with TRBD1. The V gene end was trimmed by 1 base and the J gene end by 6 bases; junction bases not matched to a gene: 7. CDR1 MGHRA and CDR2 YSYEKL come from the germline V gene. The CDR3 spans 17 residues. CDR3 sequence: CASSQVAGTGGFNEQFF. CDR3 in DNA: TGCGCCAGCAGCCAAGTGGCCGGGACAGGGGGCTTCAATGAGCAGTTCTTC.

The chain is built from TRBV28 and TRBJ2-5, with 8 nucleotides matching TRBD2. The CDR3 length is 13 residues. Germline assignment: CDR1 MDHEN and CDR2 SYDVKM. V shed 3 bases, J shed 4 bases, and the junction held 1 base outside the gene matches. The CDR3 is CASSFLAGETQYF. CDR3 bases: TGTGCCAGCAGTTTCCTAGCGGGAGAGACCCAGTACTTC.

The CDR3 loop reads CAWRTAGGFFGEQFF. The CDR3 DNA is TGTGCCTGGAGGACAGCAGGGGGCTTTTTCGGTGAGCAGTTCTTC. The V gene is TRBV30, the J gene TRBJ2-1; 8 bases fit TRBD1. J gave up 9 bases and V 3 bases, and 13 bases lay outside the gene matches. Germline V gene sequence: CDR1 GTSNPN, CDR2 SVGIG (reference sequence). This CDR3 contains 15 residues.

The chain is built from TRBV6-5 and TRBJ1-1; 7 nucleotides align to TRBD1. This CDR3 is 14 amino acids long. From germline, CDR1 is MNHEY and CDR2 SVGAGI. V lost 6 bases, J lost 1 base, and 5 bases stayed unmatched. CDR3 DNA sequence: TGTGCCAGCAGCCCCGGGACAGAGAACACTGAAGCTTTCTTT. Translated: CASSPGTENTEAFF.

The genes are TRBV18 and TRBJ1-1; 7 nucleotides match TRBD1. The CDR3 sequence is 12 residues long. V dropped 6 bases and J dropped 5; count of bases not matched to a gene: 3. From germline, CDR1 is KGHSH and CDR2 LQKENI. The CDR3 region is CASSKQGTEAFF. The CDR3 nucleotides read TGTGCCAGCTCCAAACAGGGGACTGAAGCTTTCTTT.

This sequence joins TRBV27 and TRBJ2-7, with a possible D match to TRBD1 (6 bases). The CDR3 length is 15 residues. V was shortened by 2 bases and J by 3 bases, with 14 bases between the two germline ends. The germline gives CDR1 MNHEY, CDR2 SMNVEV (reference sequence). The CDR3 DNA sequence: TGTGCCAGCAGTTTAGAAGGGGGACCAATCTACGAGCAGTACTTC. Translation: CASSLEGGPIYEQYF.

The chain couples TRBV27 to TRBJ2-3; D perhaps matches TRBD1 (6 bases). V was trimmed by 9 bases and J by 7 bases, leaving 17 bases between them. CDR3 size: 13 residues. Germline CDR1 is MNHEY and CDR2 is SMNVEV (reference sequence). Here the CDR3 reads CASTTQGSNTQYF. DNA of the CDR3: TGTGCCAGTACCACACAGGGATCTAATACGCAGTATTTT.

The rearrangement uses TRBV5-5 and TRBJ2-2, with 8 bases identical to TRBD2. This CDR3 has 15 residues. The ends lost 4 bases at V and 2 bases at J; junction bases unmatched: 4. Per germline, CDR1 SGHKS and CDR2 YYEKEE (reference sequence). CDR3 in DNA: TGTGCCAGCAGCCAGACTAGCGCAAACACCGGGGAGCTGTTTTTT. It encodes CASSQTSANTGELFF. Using reference TRBV5-5 and TRBJ2-2 for the parts outside the CDR3, the full variable domain is DAGVTQSPTHLIKTRGQQVTLRCSPISGHKSVSWYQQVLGQGPQFIFQYYEKEERGRGNFPDRFSARQFPNYSSELNVNALLLGDSALYLCASSQTSANTGELFFGEGSRLTVL.

The count of this clone is one. The chain couples TRBV30 to TRBJ2-1; 10 positions agree with TRBD2. From germline, CDR1 is GTSNPN and CDR2 SVGIG (reference sequence). There are 15 residues in the CDR3. With V trimmed by 4 bases and J by 5 bases, 8 bases remained unmatched. The CDR3 region has the DNA TGTGCCTGGAAGGAACAACTAGCGGGAAACAATGAGCAGTTCTTC. As protein: CAWKEQLAGNNEQFF.

For this clone: An end of the junction differs from the germline gene, which may be a read error. The chain recombines TRBV7-7 with TRBJ2-3, with TRBD2 matching over 8 bases. CDR1 is SSHAT and CDR2 is FNYEAQ in the germline V gene (reference sequence). CDR3 length: 16 residues. This chain's CDR3 is CASSLGGGRAADTQYF. In DNA, the CDR3 is TGTGCTAGCAGCTTAGGCGGGGGGAGGGCCGCAGATACGCAGTATTTT.

This clone has only a few counts. V usage is TRBV5-4 and J usage is TRBJ1-2; 10 bases are a match to TRBD1. J was trimmed by 7 bases and V by 4 bases; bases with no gene match: 10. Germline values: CDR1 SGHNT, CDR2 YYREEE (reference sequence). This CDR3 spans 15 amino acids. In nucleotides, the CDR3 is TGTGCCAGCAGCGGAACCGGACAGGGGGTTAGTGGCTACACCTTC. As protein: CASSGTGQGVSGYTF. Together with reference TRBV5-4 and TRBJ1-2, the CDR3 gives the full variable domain: ETGVTQSPTHLIKTRGQQVTLRCSSQSGHNTVSWYQQALGQGPQFIFQYYREEENGRGNFPPRFSGLQFPNYSSELNVNALELDDSALYLCASSGTGQGVSGYTFGSGTRLTVV.

The gene calls are TRBV6-5 and TRBJ2-7; D unclear. Germline CDR1 MNHEY, CDR2 SVGAGI. This CDR3 comprises 12 residues. V was pared by 6 bases and J by 3 bases, with 9 bases between. The chain's CDR3 is CASSSNLYEQYF. DNA for the CDR3: TGTGCCAGCAGCTCGAATCTCTACGAGCAGTACTTC.

This chain joins TRBV10-1 and TRBJ2-7; 8 nucleotides agree with TRBD1. Trimming at V came to 4 bases and at J to 2 bases, leaving 4 bases not matched to a gene. Germline CDR1 and CDR2: WNHNN and SYGVQD (reference sequence). CDR3 length: 14 residues. CDR3 nucleotides: TGCGCCAGCAGTGGACGACAGGGGCCCTACGAGCAGTACTTC. Translation gives CASSGRQGPYEQYF.

As to this clone: Germline and junction disagree at one end, which may indicate a read error. V usage is TRBV7-7 and J usage is TRBJ2-1; D remains ambiguous. The CDR3 runs to 16 residues. The V gene's germline CDR1 is SSHAT and CDR2 FNYEAQ (reference sequence). The CDR3 sequence: CASSLVFGSSYNEQFF. Written as DNA, the CDR3 is TGTGCTAGCAGCTTAGTATTTGGAAGCTCCTACAATGAGCAGTTCTTC.

The chain uses TRBV19 and TRBJ2-5, with D possibly matching TRBD2 (6 bases). CDR3 length: 16 amino acids. Trimming pared 3 bases from V and 1 base from J, leaving 15 bases between. Germline V lookup: CDR1 LNHDA, CDR2 SQIVND (reference sequence). The CDR3 sequence is CASSIGTGRGQETQYF. CDR3 DNA sequence: TGTGCCAGTAGTATTGGGACTGGGAGAGGCCAAGAGACCCAGTACTTC.

The chain is built from TRBV4-2 and TRBJ2-2, with 8 bases aligning to TRBD2. This CDR3 has 16 amino acids. V lost 0 bases and J lost 6; bases outside the gene matches: 6. Germline CDR1 and CDR2: LGHNA and YNFKEQ. This CDR3 reads CASSQDLGTSAGELFF. DNA for the CDR3: TGTGCCAGCAGCCAAGATTTAGGGACTAGTGCCGGGGAGCTGTTTTTT.

The V call is TRBV9, the J call TRBJ2-1; D is undetermined. CDR3 length equals 14 residues. V was trimmed by 4 bases and J by 5 bases, leaving 13 bases between them. Germline CDR1 reads SGDLS; CDR2 reads YYNGEE. The CDR3 loop is CASSPSEVHNEQFF. In DNA form, the CDR3 reads TGTGCCAGCAGCCCCTCCGAGGTCCACAATGAGCAGTTCTTC.

V gene TRBV6-1 combines with J gene TRBJ2-1; perhaps TRBD1 as D (5 bases). Germline CDR1 reads MNHNS; CDR2 reads SASEGT. With 0 bases removed from V and 4 bases from J, the gap between germline ends came to 10 bases. The CDR3 contains 15 residues. The CDR3 DNA reads as TGTGCCAGCAGTGAAGCAGGGGAAGCTTACAATGAGCAGTTCTTC. Its protein product is CASSEAGEAYNEQFF.

This clone was detected once. V gene TRBV5-4 combines with J gene TRBJ2-1; 13 bases fit TRBD2. Losses at the gene ends were 6 bases for V and 8 bases for J; bases not matched to a gene: 20. Looked up from germline, CDR1 is SGHNT and CDR2 is YYREEE (reference sequence). CDR3 length equals 19 residues. CDR3 sequence: CASTREGRLAGGITDEQFF. The CDR3 nucleotides are TGTGCCAGCACCAGAGAGGGCCGACTAGCGGGAGGCATCACTGATGAGCAGTTCTTC.